A single sample gave rise to the 5 T cell receptor beta chains below, sequenced in a study of T cell responses to AZD1222 COVID-19 vaccine. Method: immunoSEQ multiplex PCR; TCRdb's copy keeps in-frame clones and lacks some. This table has 90,000 to 150,000 clones, approximately 90% appearing once. The sequencing here drew on peripheral blood, taken on day 0 of AZD1222 vaccination. Receptors were obtained from an adult in good health.

The J gene is TRBJ2-2, the V gene TRBV6-4, with a possible D match to TRBD2 (5 bases). Germline V gene sequence: CDR1 MRHNA, CDR2 SNTAGT. There are 13 residues in the CDR3. Trimming left V 4 bases short and J 5 bases short, with 8 bases between. As DNA, the CDR3 is TGTGCCAGCAGTGCCGGGGAGACCGGGGAGCTGTTTTTT. This sequence encodes CASSAGETGELFF.

The rearrangement links TRBV7-8 to TRBJ2-2; TRBD2 aligns across 12 bases. CDR1 and CDR2 (germline): SGHVS, FQNEAQ. V trimming: 7 bases; J trimming: 4 bases; junction bases outside the gene matches: 16. The CDR3 has 19 amino acids. Here the CDR3 reads CASILTPLAGGPPTGELFF. For the CDR3, the DNA is TGTGCCAGCATCCTCACTCCGCTAGCGGGAGGGCCCCCCACCGGGGAGCTGTTTTTT.

The V gene is TRBV19, the J gene TRBJ2-2; 13 bases map to TRBD2. Per the germline V gene, CDR1 is LNHDA and CDR2 is SQIVND (reference sequence). V lost 5 bases, J lost 6 bases, and 6 bases stayed unmatched. The CDR3 runs to 16 residues. This CDR3 reads CASSPGLAGAPGELFF. The CDR3, as DNA: TGTGCCAGTAGTCCAGGACTAGCGGGAGCTCCCGGGGAGCTGTTTTTT.

The CDR3 spells CATSGYRDRTNQPQHF. The CDR3 bases are TGTGCCACCAGTGGCTACCGGGACAGAACCAATCAGCCCCAGCATTTT. The V and J genes are TRBV24-1 and TRBJ1-5, with 7 bases that match TRBD1. CDR1 is KGHDR, CDR2 SFDVKD, per germline. This CDR3 contains 16 residues. The V gene end was trimmed by 5 bases and the J gene end by 3 bases; junction bases not matched to a gene: 9.

CDR3 amino acids: CASSVGPDTDTQYF. The CDR3 DNA is TGTGCCAGCAGCGTAGGGCCTGACACAGATACGCAGTATTTT. This sequence joins TRBV9 and TRBJ2-3, with D unclear. The CDR3 covers 14 residues. CDR1 is SGDLS and CDR2 is YYNGEE in the germline V gene. V was trimmed by 0 bases and J by 2 bases, leaving 7 bases between them.